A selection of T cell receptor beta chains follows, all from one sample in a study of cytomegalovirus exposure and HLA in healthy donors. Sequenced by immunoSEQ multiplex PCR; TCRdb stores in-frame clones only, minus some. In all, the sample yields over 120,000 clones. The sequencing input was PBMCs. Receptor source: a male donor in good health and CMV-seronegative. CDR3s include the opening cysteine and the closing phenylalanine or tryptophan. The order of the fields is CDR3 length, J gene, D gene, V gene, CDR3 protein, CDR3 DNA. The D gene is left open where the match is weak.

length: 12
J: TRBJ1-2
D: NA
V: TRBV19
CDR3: CASSPGNYGYTF
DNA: TGTGCCAGTAGCCCGGGTAACTATGGCTACACCTTC

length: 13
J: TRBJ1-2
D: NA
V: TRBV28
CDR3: CASRPGGSGGYTF
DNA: TGTGCCAGCAGACCTGGGGGGTCGGGCGGCTACACCTTC

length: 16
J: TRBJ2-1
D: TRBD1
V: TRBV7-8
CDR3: CASSLGGTGGGDEQFF
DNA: TGTGCCAGCAGCTTAGGTGGGACAGGGGGAGGGGATGAGCAGTTCTTC

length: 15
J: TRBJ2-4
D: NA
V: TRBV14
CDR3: CASSHQGLAKNIQYF
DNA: TGTGCCAGCAGCCACCAGGGATTAGCCAAAAACATTCAGTACTTC

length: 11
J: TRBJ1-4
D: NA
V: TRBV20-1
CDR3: CSARDVTSLFF
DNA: TGCAGTGCTAGAGATGTGACTAGCTTGTTTTTT

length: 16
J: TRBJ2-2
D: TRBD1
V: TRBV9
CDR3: CASSVGLGQGTGELFF
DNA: TGTGCCAGCAGCGTAGGTTTGGGACAGGGGACCGGGGAGCTGTTTTTT

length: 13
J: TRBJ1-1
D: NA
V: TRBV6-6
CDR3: CASSERGNTEAFF
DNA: TGTGCCAGCAGTGAGCGAGGGAACACTGAAGCTTTCTTT

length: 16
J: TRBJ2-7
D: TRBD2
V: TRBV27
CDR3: CASSLSKPGGLYEQYF
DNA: TGTGCCAGCAGTTTATCTAAACCGGGGGGTCTATACGAGCAGTACTTC

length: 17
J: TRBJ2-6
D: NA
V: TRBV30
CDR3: CAWSGPRGLSGANVLTF
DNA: TGTGCCTGGAGCGGTCCCAGGGGCCTCTCTGGGGCCAACGTCCTGACTTTC

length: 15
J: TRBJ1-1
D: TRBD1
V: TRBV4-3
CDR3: CASSQDRGSDTEAFF
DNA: TGCGCCAGCAGCCAAGACAGGGGGTCGGACACTGAAGCTTTCTTT

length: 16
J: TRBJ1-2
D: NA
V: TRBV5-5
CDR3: CASSSGSTSGGHGYTF
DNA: TGTGCCAGCAGCTCCGGGTCGACTTCCGGAGGGCATGGCTACACCTTC

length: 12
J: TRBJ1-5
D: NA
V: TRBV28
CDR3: CASSSVSQPQHF
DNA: TGTGCCAGCAGTTCAGTAAGTCAGCCCCAGCATTTT

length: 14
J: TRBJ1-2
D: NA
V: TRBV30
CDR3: CAWSVGQGMNGYTF
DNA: TGTGCCTGGAGTGTTGGGCAGGGTATGAATGGCTACACCTTC

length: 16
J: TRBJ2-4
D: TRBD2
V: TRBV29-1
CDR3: CSVEDRQRGAKNIQYF
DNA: TGCAGCGTTGAAGATCGCCAGCGGGGAGCCAAAAACATTCAGTACTTC

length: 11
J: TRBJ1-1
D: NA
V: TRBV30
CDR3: CASTPGTEAFF
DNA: TGTGCCTCGACCCCGGGAACTGAAGCTTTCTTT

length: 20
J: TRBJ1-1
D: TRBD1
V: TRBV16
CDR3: CASSQSGQGAIHTMNTEAFF
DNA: TGTGCCAGCAGCCAATCCGGACAGGGCGCAATACATACTATGAACACTGAAGCTTTCTTT

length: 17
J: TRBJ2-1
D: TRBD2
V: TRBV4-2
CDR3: CASSEATGTSGYNEQFF
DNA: TGTGCCAGCAGCGAAGCCACCGGGACTAGCGGATACAATGAGCAGTTCTTC

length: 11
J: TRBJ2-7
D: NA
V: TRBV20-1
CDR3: CSGTEDYEQYF
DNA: TGCAGTGGGACGGAGGACTACGAGCAGTACTTC

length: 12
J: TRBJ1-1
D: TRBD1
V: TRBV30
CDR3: CAWSGLQGPAFF
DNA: TGTGCCTGGAGTGGATTACAGGGGCCAGCTTTCTTT

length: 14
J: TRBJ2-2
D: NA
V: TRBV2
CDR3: CASSEPLTPGELFF
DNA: TGTGCCAGCAGTGAACCCTTAACACCCGGGGAGCTGTTTTTT

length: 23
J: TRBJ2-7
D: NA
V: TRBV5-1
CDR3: CASSRKVFGGAAANPAVGYEQYF
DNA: TGCGCCAGCAGCCGGAAGGTTTTCGGCGGCGCCGCGGCAAATCCTGCAGTGGGCTACGAGCAGTACTTC

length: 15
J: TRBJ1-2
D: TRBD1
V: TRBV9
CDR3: CASSETGGDRGGYTF
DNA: TGTGCCAGCAGCGAAACAGGGGGCGATCGAGGAGGCTACACCTTC

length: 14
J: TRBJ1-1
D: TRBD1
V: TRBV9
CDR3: CASSVQTGDTEAFF
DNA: TGTGCCAGCAGCGTACAAACAGGGGACACTGAAGCTTTCTTT

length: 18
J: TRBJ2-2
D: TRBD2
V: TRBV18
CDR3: CASSPPSGSPPNTGELFF
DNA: TGTGCCAGCTCACCACCTAGCGGGAGTCCCCCGAACACCGGGGAGCTGTTTTTT

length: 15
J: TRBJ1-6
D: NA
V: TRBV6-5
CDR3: CASSYVGALSSPLHF
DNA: TGTGCCAGCAGTTACGTGGGGGCTTTAAGTTCACCCCTCCACTTT

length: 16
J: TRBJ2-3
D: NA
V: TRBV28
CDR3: CASSLRTGGVEDTQYF
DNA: TGTGCCAGCAGTTTACGGACTGGCGGGGTGGAAGATACGCAGTATTTT

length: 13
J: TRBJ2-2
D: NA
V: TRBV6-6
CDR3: CASSYSRTGELFF
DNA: TGTGCCAGCAGTTACTCGAGGACCGGGGAGCTGTTTTTT

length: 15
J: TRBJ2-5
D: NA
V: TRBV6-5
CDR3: CASSYSNGRQETQYF
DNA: TGTGCCAGCAGTTACTCTAACGGAAGACAGGAGACCCAGTACTTC

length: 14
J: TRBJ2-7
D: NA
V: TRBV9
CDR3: CASSVGGTGYEQYF
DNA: TGTGCCAGCAGCGTCGGGGGGACAGGATACGAGCAGTACTTC

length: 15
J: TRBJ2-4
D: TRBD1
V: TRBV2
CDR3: CASREGQGAKNIQYF
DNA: TGTGCCAGCAGGGAGGGACAGGGGGCCAAAAACATTCAGTACTTC

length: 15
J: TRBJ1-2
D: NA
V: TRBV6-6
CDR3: CASSYGGLGEYGYTF
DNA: TGTGCCAGCAGTTACGGCGGGCTGGGAGAATATGGCTACACCTTC

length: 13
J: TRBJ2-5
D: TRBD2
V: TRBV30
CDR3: CAWTSGFQETQYF
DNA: TGTGCCTGGACTAGCGGTTTCCAAGAGACCCAGTACTTC

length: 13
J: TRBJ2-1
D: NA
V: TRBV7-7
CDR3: CASSLVPSGEQFF
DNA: TGTGCTAGCAGCTTAGTCCCCTCAGGGGAGCAGTTCTTC

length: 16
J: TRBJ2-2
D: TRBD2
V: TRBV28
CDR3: CASRTSGGSNTGELFF
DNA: TGTGCCAGCAGAACTAGCGGGGGATCGAACACCGGGGAGCTGTTTTTT

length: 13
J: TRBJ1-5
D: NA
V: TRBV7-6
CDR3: CASSKARGGTQHF
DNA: TGTGCCAGCAGCAAAGCGAGGGGAGGGACCCAGCATTTT

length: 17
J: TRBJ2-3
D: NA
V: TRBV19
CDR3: CASSTLTQIRGTDTQYF
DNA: TGTGCCAGTAGTACTTTAACCCAAATAAGGGGGACAGATACGCAGTATTTT

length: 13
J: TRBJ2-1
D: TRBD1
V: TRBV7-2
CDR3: CASSPTGGARQFF
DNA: TGTGCCAGCAGCCCTACAGGGGGCGCGAGGCAGTTCTTC

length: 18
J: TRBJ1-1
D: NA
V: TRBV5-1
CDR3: CASSPATPLQSMNTEAFF
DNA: TGCGCCAGCAGCCCGGCCACTCCCTTACAGTCCATGAACACTGAAGCTTTCTTT

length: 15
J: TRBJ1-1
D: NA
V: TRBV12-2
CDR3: CASRPALGDGDKAFF
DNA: TGTGCAAGTCGCCCCGCGCTCGGAGATGGAGATAAAGCTTTCTTT

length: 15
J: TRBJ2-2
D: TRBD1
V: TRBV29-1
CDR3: CSVELQGMFAGELFF
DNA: TGCAGCGTTGAATTACAGGGGATGTTCGCCGGGGAGCTGTTTTTT

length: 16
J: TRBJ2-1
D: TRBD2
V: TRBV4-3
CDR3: CASSQEGLAGGNEQFF
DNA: TGCGCCAGCAGCCAGGAGGGACTAGCGGGGGGGAATGAGCAGTTCTTC

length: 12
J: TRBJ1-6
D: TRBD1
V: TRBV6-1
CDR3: CASSERRDSFYF
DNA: TGTGCCAGCAGTGAAAGGAGGGACAGCTTTTACTTT

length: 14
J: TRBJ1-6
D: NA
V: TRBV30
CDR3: CAWSRGSEGSPLHF
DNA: TGTGCCTGGAGTAGGGGCAGCGAAGGTTCACCCCTCCACTTT

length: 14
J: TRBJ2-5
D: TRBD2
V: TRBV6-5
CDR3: CASSGTSAWETQYF
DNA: TGTGCCAGCAGTGGGACTAGCGCTTGGGAGACCCAGTACTTC

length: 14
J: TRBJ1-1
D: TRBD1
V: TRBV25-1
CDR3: CASSLLGDRGKCHF
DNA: TGTGCCAGCAGTCTCTTGGGGGACAGGGGTAAGTGCCACTTT

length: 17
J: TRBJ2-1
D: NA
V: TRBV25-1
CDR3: CASSEGLGDSSDNEQFF
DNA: TGTGCCAGCAGTGAAGGGTTAGGCGATAGCTCCGACAATGAGCAGTTCTTC

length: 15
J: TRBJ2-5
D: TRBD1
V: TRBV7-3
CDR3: CASSLSGTGQETQYF
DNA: TGTGCCAGCAGCCTCTCTGGGACAGGACAAGAGACCCAGTACTTC

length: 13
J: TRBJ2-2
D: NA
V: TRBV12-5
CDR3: CASGLPTTGELFF
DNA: TGTGCTAGTGGTTTGCCCACTACCGGGGAGCTGTTTTTT

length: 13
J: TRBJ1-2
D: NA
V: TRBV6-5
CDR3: CASSYQGNYGYTF
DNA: TGTGCCAGCAGTTACCAGGGAAACTATGGCTACACCTTC

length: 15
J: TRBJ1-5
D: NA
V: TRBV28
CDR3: CASSPGQTSNQPQHF
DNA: TGTGCCAGCAGTCCTGGACAGACAAGCAATCAGCCCCAGCATTTT

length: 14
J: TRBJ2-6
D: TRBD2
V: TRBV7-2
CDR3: CARGGGSGANVLTF
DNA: TGTGCCAGGGGCGGGGGCTCTGGGGCCAACGTCCTGACTTTC

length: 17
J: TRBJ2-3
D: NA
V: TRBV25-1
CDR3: CASSEYRESFPTDTQYF
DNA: TGTGCCAGCAGTGAATATAGGGAGTCTTTCCCCACAGATACGCAGTATTTT

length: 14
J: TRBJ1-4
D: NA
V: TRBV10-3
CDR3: CAIRPSGTIEKLFF
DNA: TGTGCCATCAGGCCTTCTGGAACTATCGAAAAACTGTTTTTT

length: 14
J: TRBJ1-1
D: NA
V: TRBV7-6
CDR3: CASSLLSSGTEAFF
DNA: TGTGCCAGCAGCTTATTGTCTTCGGGCACTGAAGCTTTCTTT

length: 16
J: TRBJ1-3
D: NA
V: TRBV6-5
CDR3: CASSYSGGFGENTIYF
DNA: TGTGCCAGCAGTTACTCGGGAGGGTTTGGGGAAAACACCATATATTTT

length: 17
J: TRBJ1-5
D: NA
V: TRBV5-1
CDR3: CASSLNGGADGYQPQHF
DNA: TGCGCCAGCAGCTTGAACGGGGGGGCAGACGGATATCAGCCCCAGCATTTT

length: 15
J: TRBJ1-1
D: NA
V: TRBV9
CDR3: CASSATQRGSRMAFF
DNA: TGTGCCAGCAGCGCTACCCAGAGGGGGAGCAGAATGGCTTTCTTT

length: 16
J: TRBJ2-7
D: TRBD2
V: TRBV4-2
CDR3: CASSQDWSGGAYEQYF
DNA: TGTGCCAGCAGCCAAGACTGGTCCGGGGGGGCCTACGAGCAGTACTTC

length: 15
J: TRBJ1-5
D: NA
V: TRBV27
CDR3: CASSLYSGSNQPQHF
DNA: TGTGCCAGCAGTTTATATTCGGGTAGCAATCAGCCCCAGCATTTT